Below are 20 T cell receptor beta chains sequenced from a single sample in a study of identical twins. TCRdb recomputed calls from the 5' RACE reads with MiXCR, one row per CDR3 protein. Of 420,000 or so distinct CDR3 sequences in the sample, approximately 18% were seen once. Sequencing input: naive T cells sorted from blood. These TCRs come from a man in his forties or fifties in good health.

The sample holds a few counts of this clonotype. The V and J genes are TRBV7-2 and TRBJ2-1; possibly TRBD2 for D (5 bases). Trimming removed 1 base from V and 5 bases from J, with 12 bases in between. In germline, CDR1 is SGHTA, CDR2 FQGNSA. The CDR3 length is 15 residues. The CDR3 region has the DNA TGTGCCAGCAGCTTAGGTGGGAGCTGGGACAATGAGCAGTTCTTC. As protein: CASSLGGSWDNEQFF.

The sample holds a few counts of this clonotype. This chain joins TRBV29-1 and TRBJ2-3, with D possibly being TRBD1 or TRBD2 (5 bases each). CDR1 is SQVTM and CDR2 is ANQGSEA in the germline V gene. The CDR3 loop spans 15 amino acids. Trimming removed 3 bases at V and 2 bases at J, with 15 bases between. The CDR3 sequence is CSVDGASLFTDTQYF. The CDR3, as DNA: TGCAGCGTTGACGGGGCTAGCCTATTCACAGATACGCAGTATTTT.

This clonotype has only a few counts. The chain uses TRBV6-2 or TRBV6-3 and TRBJ2-2; TRBD2 agrees at 12 bases. The CDR3 runs 16 residues. Germline-derived CDR1 and CDR2 are MNHEY and SVGEGT. The ends lost 4 bases at V and 4 bases at J; junction bases unmatched: 4. CDR3 DNA: TGTGCCAGCAGTTTACTAGCGGGGGGCCTCACCGGGGAGCTGTTTTTT. Its translation: CASSLLAGGLTGELFF.

This clonotype showed up many times. This chain joins TRBV7-2 and TRBJ2-3; TRBD1 agrees at 7 bases. V was clipped by 5 bases and J by 0 bases; unmatched bases: 8. The germline V gene has CDR1 SGHTA and CDR2 FQGNSA. CDR3 length equals 16 residues. The CDR3 here is CASSRDRASSTDTQYF. The CDR3 DNA follows: TGTGCCAGCAGCCGCGACAGGGCCTCTAGCACAGATACGCAGTATTTT.

In this sample, this clonotype turned up many times. One end of the junction varies from germline; a read error may be responsible. The chain carries TRBV27 and TRBJ1-1; D remains ambiguous. The CDR3 runs to 13 residues. Germline V lookup: CDR1 MNHEY, CDR2 SMNVEV (reference sequence). DNA for the CDR3: TGTGCCAGCAGCTTATCCAGGAACACTGAAGCTTTCTTT. The encoded protein is CASSLSRNTEAFF.

The rearrangement links TRBV27 to TRBJ2-7; 10 positions agree with TRBD2. Trimming took 2 bases from V and 2 from J; bases not matched to a gene: 3. The CDR3 has 15 residues. Germline CDR1 reads MNHEY; CDR2 reads SMNVEV (reference sequence). CDR3 DNA sequence: TGTGCCAGCAGTTTAGGAGCGGGAGGGGCCTACGAGCAGTACTTC. It is translated as CASSLGAGGAYEQYF.

The chain carries TRBV27 and TRBJ1-5; 7 bases line up with TRBD1. The CDR3 covers 19 residues. CDR1 MNHEY and CDR2 SMNVEV come from the germline V gene (reference sequence). J lost 7 bases, V lost 4 bases, and 22 bases had no gene match. The CDR3, as DNA: TGTGCCAGCAGTTCTATCTTCACCGGGACAGTGGGGATGTGGCAGCCCCAGCATTTT. As protein: CASSSIFTGTVGMWQPQHF.

This clonotype was seen a few times. The J gene is TRBJ1-5, the V gene TRBV28; D ambiguous. The V end lost 0 bases, the J end lost 4 bases, and 10 bases lay between the germline ends. Germline CDR1 and CDR2: MDHEN and SYDVKM. The CDR3 is 15 residues long. The CDR3 protein is CASSLWGRPNQPQHF. CDR3 DNA sequence: TGTGCCAGCAGTTTATGGGGCAGGCCGAATCAGCCCCAGCATTTT.

This chain connects TRBV7-9 to TRBJ2-7, with D tentatively TRBD2 (5 bases). Germline V gene sequence: CDR1 SEHNR, CDR2 FQNEAQ (reference sequence). V gave up 6 bases and J gave up 3 bases, with 12 bases separating them. This CDR3 has 13 amino acids. The CDR3 loop is CASSPSRDYEQYF. The CDR3 DNA is TGTGCCAGCAGTCCTAGCAGAGACTACGAGCAGTACTTC.

The gene calls are TRBV5-1 and TRBJ2-7; the D gene is possibly TRBD2 (5 bases). V lost 5 bases and J 6 bases, leaving 18 bases between the germline ends. The CDR3 has 14 residues. Germline CDR1 and CDR2: SGHRS and YFSETQ. The CDR3 nucleotides are TGCGCCAGCAGGGACCAATTGAGGGTTAGCGAGCAGTACTTC. Amino acid sequence: CASRDQLRVSEQYF.

In DNA form, the CDR3 reads TGTGCCAGCAGTCCTGGGGTGGCCCGTGGGCCCCAGCATTTT. Its protein product is CASSPGVARGPQHF. The chain is built from TRBV5-5 and TRBJ1-5; D is undetermined. The CDR3 has 14 residues. Germline V gives CDR1 SGHKS, CDR2 YYEKEE (reference sequence). The germline V and J ends were trimmed by 5 bases and 9 bases, with 18 bases remaining between them.

This clonotype was observed a few times. V usage is TRBV5-6 and J usage is TRBJ1-1, with D hard to call. The V end was cut by 1 base, the J end by 1 base, with 8 bases between. Germline V gene lookup returns CDR1 SGHDT and CDR2 YYEEEE. CDR3 size: 14 residues. DNA for the CDR3: TGTGCCAGCAGCTTGATCAGCGAGAACACTGAAGCTTTCTTT. Protein: CASSLISENTEAFF.

This clonotype occurred a few times. This chain connects TRBV20-1 to TRBJ2-5; D possibly corresponds to TRBD1 (6 bases). With 0 bases removed from V and 2 bases from J, the gap between germline ends came to 13 bases. The germline V gene has CDR1 DFQATT and CDR2 SNEGSKA (reference sequence). This CDR3 comprises 15 residues. The CDR3 loop is CSARDWTAIQETQYF. As DNA, the CDR3 is TGCAGTGCTAGAGATTGGACAGCTATACAAGAGACCCAGTACTTC.

This clonotype appeared a few times. The V and J genes are TRBV27 and TRBJ2-7, with 7 bases aligning to TRBD1. The trim removed 0 bases at V and 6 bases at J, leaving 8 bases unmatched. Germline values: CDR1 MNHEY, CDR2 SMNVEV (reference sequence). The CDR3 runs to 15 residues. Written as DNA, the CDR3 is TGTGCCAGCAGTTTATCCCCGACAGGGTATGGCGAGCAGTACTTC. Translated: CASSLSPTGYGEQYF.

This clonotype was recorded many times. J is TRBJ1-5 and V is TRBV5-1; D not resolved. The V and J ends lost 1 base and 4 bases respectively, with 6 bases between them. The germline V gene has CDR1 SGHRS and CDR2 YFSETQ. The CDR3 totals 13 residues. The CDR3 loop reads CASSLSENQPQHF. The CDR3 DNA reads TGCGCCAGCAGCTTGTCAGAGAATCAGCCCCAGCATTTT.

This sequence joins TRBV11-2 and TRBJ2-2; 8 positions agree with TRBD2. The V segment lost 0 bases and the J segment 6 bases; nucleotides outside the gene matches: 6. The germline V gene encodes CDR1 SGHAT and CDR2 FQNNGV. This CDR3 has 16 residues. The CDR3 bases are TGTGCCAGCAGCTTAGAGTCTAGCGGGCGACCCGGGGAGCTGTTTTTT. Amino acids: CASSLESSGRPGELFF. The full variable domain, completed using reference TRBV11-2 and TRBJ2-2, is EAGVAQSPRYKIIEKRQSVAFWCNPISGHATLYWYQQILGQGPKLLIQFQNNGVVDDSQLPKDRFSAERLKGVDSTLKIQPAKLEDSAVYLCASSLESSGRPGELFFGEGSRLTVL.

This clonotype was seen many times. V is TRBV28 and J is TRBJ2-5, with 12 bases matching TRBD2. The CDR3 is 15 residues long. The V segment lost 7 bases and the J segment 5 bases; nucleotides outside the gene matches: 8. CDR1 and CDR2 (germline): MDHEN, SYDVKM. DNA of the CDR3: TGTGCCAGCATCCTAGCGGGAGGGATGATGGAGACCCAGTACTTC. This encodes CASILAGGMMETQYF.

This clonotype was found a few times. V is TRBV7-2 and J is TRBJ1-1, with D hard to call. Between the trimmed V and J ends, which lost 3 bases and 2 bases, there was a span of 7 bases. The CDR3 has 13 residues. CDR1 is SGHTA and CDR2 is FQGNSA in the germline V gene. CDR3 sequence reads: CASSLTKNTEAFF. CDR3 in DNA: TGTGCCAGCAGCTTGACAAAAAACACTGAAGCTTTCTTT.

The sample holds many counts of this clonotype. V usage is TRBV28 and J usage is TRBJ2-1; D gene ambiguous. Germline V gene lookup returns CDR1 MDHEN and CDR2 SYDVKM. This CDR3 is built from 14 residues. Trimming took off 8 bases at V and 4 bases at J, with 15 bases between the two ends. CDR3 residues: CASLRASLYNEQFF. As DNA, the CDR3 is TGTGCCAGCTTAAGGGCTAGTCTTTACAATGAGCAGTTCTTC.

The rearrangement links TRBV7-2 to TRBJ2-1; TRBD2 aligns across 12 bases. Germline CDR1 is SGHTA and CDR2 is FQGNSA. This CDR3 has 14 residues. Trimming took 6 bases from V and 8 from J; bases not matched to a gene: 5. The CDR3 loop reads CASRRTSGTYEQFF. In nucleotides, the CDR3 is TGTGCCAGCAGGCGGACTAGCGGGACCTATGAGCAGTTCTTC.